This T cell receptor (beta chain) is drawn from a study of response to subunit inactivated influenza vaccine. Study-wide findings and caveats: Authors proposed each seasonal influenza vaccination draws in few new T cells.

TCRdb reanalysed the RT-PCR reads using MiXCR and keeps one entry per CDR3 protein. The sample has 590,000 or so distinct CDR3 sequences, 14% seen once. The germline V gene encodes CDR1 DFQATT and CDR2 SNEGSKA (reference sequence). V gave up 6 bases and J gave up 10 bases, with 13 bases separating them. The CDR3 covers 11 residues. As to this clonotype: The target antigen is unknown.

The clonotype was recovered from a man aged 50 or older who received an inactivated influenza vaccine. V gene TRBV20-1 combines with J gene TRBJ2-4, with no clear D. Sequencing was performed on PBMCs from blood, taken approximately 15 days before vaccination. The chain's CDR3 is CSASPVIIQYF. In nucleotides, the CDR3 is TGCAGTGCAAGCCCGGTGATTATTCAGTACTTC.